A single sample gave rise to the 17 T cell receptor beta chains below, sequenced in a study of long-term antiretroviral therapy in people with HIV. Survey-level resolution applied to immunoSEQ assay v3.0. Libraries were prepared by immunoSEQ multiplex PCR; TCRdb keeps only in-frame clonotypes and omits some of them. The table shows under 15,000 clones, with about 81% occurring only once. The sample in question was unsorted PBMCs, obtained roughly 8 years after starting antiretroviral therapy. Receptors were obtained from a man aged 50 to 60 with HIV.

The chain carries TRBV27 and TRBJ2-1; 9 bases are a match to TRBD2. CDR1 and CDR2 (germline): MNHEY, SMNVEV (reference sequence). This CDR3 has 16 residues. Losses at the gene ends were 1 base for V and 3 bases for J; bases not matched to a gene: 4. The CDR3 coding sequence is TGTGCCAGCAGTTTATACGGTAGCGGGGGCTACAATGAGCAGTTCTTC. Its translation is CASSLYGSGGYNEQFF.

The rearrangement joins TRBV11-2 to TRBJ2-7; 8 nucleotides align to TRBD1. The V segment lost 6 bases and the J segment 2 bases; nucleotides outside the gene matches: 12. Germline values: CDR1 SGHAT, CDR2 FQNNGV. This CDR3 spans 16 amino acids. CDR3 DNA sequence: TGTGCCAGCAGTCCATGGCCGGACAGGGCGACCTACGAGCAGTACTTC. Protein product: CASSPWPDRATYEQYF.

The chain joins TRBV19 to TRBJ2-3; D perhaps matches TRBD2 (6 bases). V lost 7 bases, J lost 2 bases, and 19 bases lay in between. The CDR3 runs to 16 residues. Germline V gene sequence: CDR1 LNHDA, CDR2 SQIVND (reference sequence). Here the CDR3 reads CASTPSGLLDTDTQYF. The CDR3, as DNA: TGTGCCAGTACCCCGTCGGGACTCCTAGACACAGATACGCAGTATTTT.

CDR3 in DNA: TGTGCCTGGAGTCCGGGGGCTTATGGCACAGATACGCAGTATTTT. Its translation: CAWSPGAYGTDTQYF. The chain carries TRBV30 and TRBJ2-3, with D possibly being TRBD1 or TRBD2 (6 bases each). Germline V gene data show CDR1 as GTSNPN and CDR2 as SVGIG (reference sequence). Between the trimmed V and J ends, which lost 2 bases and 1 base, there was a span of 13 bases. The CDR3 loop spans 15 amino acids.

The rearrangement links TRBV30 to TRBJ1-6; D is unresolved. The ends were cut back, 1 base at V and 0 bases at J, with 10 bases in the middle. CDR1 is GTSNPN and CDR2 is SVGIG in the germline V gene (reference sequence). The CDR3 loop spans 16 amino acids. The CDR3 sequence is CAWSARLSSYNSPLHF. The DNA for the CDR3 is TGTGCCTGGAGTGCCCGTTTGAGCTCCTATAATTCACCCCTCCACTTT.

This clone appeared once. V gene TRBV2 combines with J gene TRBJ2-7; D is unclear. CDR3 length: 11 amino acids. Germline V lookup: CDR1 SNHLY, CDR2 FYNNEI. V shed 5 bases and J shed 0 bases, with 2 bases lying between them. This CDR3 reads CASSPSYEQYF. The CDR3 coding sequence is TGTGCCAGCAGTCCCTCCTACGAGCAGTACTTC.

This chain uses TRBV6-1 with TRBJ1-1; D ambiguous. This CDR3 comprises 9 residues. V lost 11 bases and J 2 bases, leaving 3 bases between the germline ends. Germline CDR1 reads MNHNS; CDR2 reads SASEGT. CDR3 in DNA: TGTGCCGTTAACACTGAAGCTTTCTTT. Amino acid sequence: CAVNTEAFF.

The chain is built from TRBV7-9 and TRBJ1-2, with 8 bases matching TRBD1. V was pared by 5 bases and J by 6 bases, with 14 bases of the junction left unmatched. In germline, CDR1 is SEHNR, CDR2 FQNEAQ (reference sequence). The CDR3 covers 16 residues. DNA for the CDR3: TGTGCCAGCAGCGCCGACAGGGGAAGGCTGGTTAATGGCTACACCTTC. Protein sequence: CASSADRGRLVNGYTF.

This chain connects TRBV28 to TRBJ2-6, with 7 bases aligning to TRBD1. The CDR3 has 19 residues. Looked up from germline, CDR1 is MDHEN and CDR2 is SYDVKM. J was trimmed by 0 bases and V by 2 bases; bases with no gene match: 10. CDR3 nucleotide sequence: TGTGCCAGCAGTTTACTTATAGGGGACAGCTCCTCTGGGGCCAACGTCCTGACTTTC. Translated, it gives CASSLLIGDSSSGANVLTF.

This clone was observed a single time. The chain recombines TRBV15 with TRBJ1-1; possible D gene TRBD1, 5 bases. CDR1 LNHNV and CDR2 YYDKDF come from the germline V gene (reference sequence). Trimming pared 11 bases from V and 0 bases from J, leaving 13 bases between. This CDR3 comprises 13 residues. The CDR3 loop reads CAASGRVNTEAFF. The CDR3 DNA is TGTGCCGCGTCAGGGAGGGTGAACACTGAAGCTTTCTTT.

The V and J genes are TRBV30 and TRBJ1-2; no clear D gene. Germline V gene sequence: CDR1 GTSNPN, CDR2 SVGIG (reference sequence). The germline V and J ends were trimmed by 4 bases and 0 bases, with 12 bases remaining between them. CDR3 length equals 14 residues. The CDR3 protein is CAWTEPSANYGYTF. The CDR3 bases are TGTGCCTGGACAGAACCTTCAGCTAACTATGGCTACACCTTC.

V gene TRBV7-9 combines with J gene TRBJ1-4; the D gene is possibly TRBD1 (5 bases). The CDR3 is made up of 16 amino acids. V lost 5 bases and J 8 bases, leaving 21 bases between the germline ends. Germline CDR1 is SEHNR and CDR2 is FQNEAQ (reference sequence). CDR3 DNA sequence: TGTGCCAGCAGCCTCCCGACGGAGGGTGGGGGGGAAAAACTGTTTTTT. Protein sequence: CASSLPTEGGGEKLFF.

The V and J genes are TRBV12-5 and TRBJ2-2, with D perhaps matching TRBD2 (5 bases). In germline, CDR1 is LGHNT, CDR2 FRNRAP. The CDR3 sequence is 18 residues long. Trimming pared 1 base from V and 4 bases from J, leaving 19 bases between. CDR3 in DNA: TGTGCTAGTGGTTTGGGGACCTTAAGCGGTTTCCCCACCGGGGAGCTGTTTTTT. This gives the protein CASGLGTLSGFPTGELFF.

The chain joins TRBV27 to TRBJ2-2; 11 positions match TRBD1. CDR3 length: 16 amino acids. CDR1 is MNHEY and CDR2 is SMNVEV in the germline V gene (reference sequence). J gave up 2 bases and V 5 bases, and 4 bases lay outside the gene matches. The CDR3 reads CASSLGQGGNTGELFF. CDR3 nucleotide sequence: TGTGCCAGCAGTCTGGGACAGGGGGGTAACACCGGGGAGCTGTTTTTT.

This clone was seen a single time. V gene TRBV14 combines with J gene TRBJ1-1; D may be TRBD1 (6 bases). CDR3 size: 14 residues. Germline loops: CDR1 SGHDN, CDR2 FVKESK. V lost 4 bases and J 5 bases, leaving 14 bases between the germline ends. The CDR3 bases are TGTGCCAGCAGCCTAGGGGGAATTGGGACTGAAGCTTTCTTT. Translation: CASSLGGIGTEAFF.

The chain couples TRBV4-1 to TRBJ2-7, with TRBD2 as a possible D gene (6 bases). Germline-derived CDR1 and CDR2 are MGHRA and YSYEKL. This CDR3 spans 13 amino acids. Between the trimmed V and J ends, which lost 1 base and 2 bases, there was a span of 6 bases. CDR3 amino acids: CASSQGLAYEQYF. CDR3 nucleotides: TGCGCCAGCAGCCAAGGACTAGCCTACGAGCAGTACTTC.

The V call is TRBV19, the J call TRBJ1-6; 7 bases match TRBD1. V trimming: 4 bases; J trimming: 9 bases; junction bases outside the gene matches: 9. The CDR3 consists of 15 residues. The germline CDR1 and CDR2 sequences are LNHDA and SQIVND (reference sequence). The CDR3 protein is CASSTTGAGGSPLHF. CDR3 DNA sequence: TGTGCCAGTAGTACCACAGGGGCAGGAGGTTCACCCCTCCACTTT.